The 24 T cell receptor beta chains in this list originate from one sample, sequenced in a study of human T cells and chemical hapten exposure. TCRdb redid the calling of the RACE reads with MiXCR, one entry per CDR3 protein. The table has roughly 180,000 distinct CDR3 sequences, about a fifth seen once. Time point noted: patch test 1, 2 weeks after DPC sensitization. Treatment indicated: therapeutic diphenylcyclopropenone sensitization with weekly scalp DPC. Sequencing was performed on whole blood, taken in connection with sensitization to the hapten diphenylcyclopropenone (DPC). All receptors derive from a woman aged 50 to 60 with alopecia areata. Some clones in this sample may be carry-over from other donors' samples.

This clonotype was counted only a few times. This rearrangement joins TRBV30 to TRBJ1-4; 10 nucleotides align to TRBD1. The CDR3 covers 16 residues. J was trimmed by 7 bases and V by 5 bases; bases with no gene match: 13. Per the germline V gene, CDR1 is GTSNPN and CDR2 is SVGIG (reference sequence). The CDR3 bases are TGTGCCTGGGCTAATAAAGTGGGACAGGGGTTTGAAAAACTGTTTTTT. Amino acids: CAWANKVGQGFEKLFF.

This clonotype was observed many times. The V and J genes are TRBV20-1 and TRBJ2-1, with 7 bases lining up with TRBD2. CDR3 length: 17 residues. In germline, CDR1 is DFQATT, CDR2 SNEGSKA (reference sequence). V shed 1 base, J shed 6 bases, and the junction held 15 bases outside the gene matches. The CDR3 region is CSARVIGGGLIVNEQFF. The CDR3 region has the DNA TGCAGTGCTAGAGTTATTGGGGGAGGGTTAATTGTCAATGAGCAGTTCTTC.

This chain connects TRBV25-1 to TRBJ2-7; D tentatively reads TRBD1 or TRBD2 (6 bases each). The CDR3 is 16 amino acids. Per germline, CDR1 MGHDK and CDR2 SYGVNS. Trimming shortened V by 1 base and J by 3 bases, and 16 bases separated the two germline ends. This CDR3 reads CASSEFGGTLNYEQYF. The DNA for the CDR3 is TGTGCCAGCAGTGAATTTGGGGGGACACTGAACTACGAGCAGTACTTC.

This clonotype was observed many times. This chain links TRBV28 with TRBJ2-2, with a possible D match to TRBD1 (6 bases). Germline V gene data show CDR1 as MDHEN and CDR2 as SYDVKM. Trimming removed 3 bases at V and 0 bases at J, with 14 bases between. This CDR3 is 17 amino acids long. CDR3 DNA sequence: TGTGCCAGCAGTTTCTTTTTTGGACAGACGAACACCGGGGAGCTGTTTTTT. This translates into CASSFFFGQTNTGELFF.

This clonotype appeared a few times. The V call is TRBV11-2, the J call TRBJ2-5, with no clear D. Trimming took 6 bases from V and 5 from J, leaving 16 bases between them. CDR1 is SGHAT and CDR2 is FQNNGV in the germline V gene. The CDR3 runs to 14 residues. The DNA for the CDR3 is TGTGCCAGCAGTCTAGTAGGGTTAGTGGAGACCCAGTACTTC. It specifies CASSLVGLVETQYF.

The chain uses TRBV12-3 or TRBV12-4 and TRBJ2-7; TRBD2 aligns across 9 bases. The CDR3 sequence is 15 residues long. The V segment lost 7 bases and the J segment 3 bases; nucleotides outside the gene matches: 10. For the CDR3, the DNA is TGTGCCAGCACCGACAGCGGGAGGCTTAACTACGAGCAGTACTTC. As protein: CASTDSGRLNYEQYF.

This clonotype has a handful of counts. V usage is TRBV25-1 and J usage is TRBJ2-5; possibly TRBD1 for D (7 bases). CDR1 is MGHDK and CDR2 is SYGVNS in the germline V gene. The V end was cut by 6 bases, the J end by 2 bases, with 10 bases between. The CDR3 covers 13 residues. The CDR3 DNA is TGTGCCAGCAGCAGGGGGGCACAAGAGACCCAGTACTTC. Translated: CASSRGAQETQYF.

The chain employs TRBV13 and TRBJ2-6, with D possibly being TRBD1 (6 bases). The CDR3 runs to 19 residues. V lost 1 base to trimming and J lost 0 bases, with 16 bases between them. CDR1 and CDR2 from the germline V gene are PRHDT and FYEKMQ (reference sequence). CDR3 region: CASSLVSTGLSSGANVLTF. The CDR3, as DNA: TGTGCCAGCAGCTTAGTCTCTACAGGGCTGAGCTCTGGGGCCAACGTCCTGACTTTC.

Many counts were recorded for this clonotype. The chain combines TRBV5-1 with TRBJ2-7; possible D gene TRBD2, 6 bases. CDR3 size: 14 residues. The germline V gene encodes CDR1 SGHRS and CDR2 YFSETQ. Trimming took off 0 bases at V and 5 bases at J, with 12 bases between the two ends. The CDR3 coding sequence is TGCGCCAGCAGCTTGGAGGCAGGGAGGCACGAGCAGTACTTC. Its protein is CASSLEAGRHEQYF. Filled out from reference TRBV5-1 and TRBJ2-7, the complete variable domain reads KAGVTQTPRYLIKTRGQQVTLSCSPISGHRSVSWYQQTPGQGLQFLFEYFSETQRNKGNFPGRFSGRQFSNSRSEMNVSTLELGDSALYLCASSLEAGRHEQYFGPGTRLTVT.

This clonotype was observed a handful of times. The V gene is TRBV6-5, the J gene TRBJ1-2, with D possibly TRBD1 on 6 matching bases. Germline-derived CDR1 and CDR2 are MNHEY and SVGAGI. This CDR3 region has 13 residues. V shed 7 bases and J shed 2 bases, with 11 bases lying between them. The DNA of the CDR3 is TGTGCCAGCACCCGGGACATGAACTATGGCTACACCTTC. It translates to CASTRDMNYGYTF.

This clonotype was observed a few times. The chain has TRBV29-1 and TRBJ2-5; the match to TRBD1 covers 11 bases. Germline-derived CDR1 and CDR2 are SQVTM and ANQGSEA. The CDR3 is 13 residues long. With V trimmed by 5 bases and J by 9 bases, 8 bases remained unmatched. As DNA, the CDR3 is TGCAGCGTTCGGACAGGGGGCTGGGAGGCCCAGTACTTC. Its protein is CSVRTGGWEAQYF.

The chain has TRBV25-1 and TRBJ2-5; D remains unclear. The germline V and J ends were trimmed by 5 bases and 5 bases, with 18 bases remaining between them. This CDR3 is built from 15 residues. Germline CDR1 and CDR2: MGHDK and SYGVNS. The CDR3 DNA follows: TGTGCCAGCAGTCCCCGGGCCGGCGGCAGGGAGACCCAGTACTTC. This gives the protein CASSPRAGGRETQYF.

In this sample, this clonotype turned up many times. This rearrangement joins TRBV30 to TRBJ1-1, with D uncertain. CDR3 size: 12 residues. Per germline, CDR1 GTSNPN and CDR2 SVGIG (reference sequence). Trimming stripped 1 base from V and 1 base from J, with 4 bases between. CDR3 region: CAWSGGNTEAFF. The DNA for the CDR3 is TGTGCCTGGAGTGGAGGGAACACTGAAGCTTTCTTT. Supplemented by reference TRBV30 and TRBJ1-1, the full variable domain reads SQTIHQWPATLVQPVGSPLSLECTVEGTSNPNLYWYRQAAGRGLQLLFYSVGIGQISSEVPQNLSASRPQDRQFILSSKKLLLSDSGFYLCAWSGGNTEAFFGQGTRLTVV.

The table lists this clonotype with a few counts. The genes are TRBV2 and TRBJ1-4; unclear D gene. Trimming removed 7 bases at V and 7 bases at J, with 13 bases between. Per germline, CDR1 SNHLY and CDR2 FYNNEI. The CDR3 is 13 residues long. This CDR3 reads CASNFPGSEKLFF. CDR3 sequence (DNA): TGTGCCAGCAACTTCCCGGGATCTGAAAAACTGTTTTTT.

The chain recombines TRBV20-1 with TRBJ1-1; D ambiguous. Germline lookup yields CDR1 DFQATT and CDR2 SNEGSKA (reference sequence). The ends were cut back, 1 base at V and 8 bases at J, with 8 bases in the middle. The CDR3 is 11 amino acids. Here the CDR3 reads CSARAAPEAFF. The CDR3 DNA is TGCAGTGCTAGAGCGGCACCGGAAGCTTTCTTT.

J is TRBJ1-3 and V is TRBV5-1; D gene unclear. The CDR3 covers 15 residues. CDR1 SGHRS and CDR2 YFSETQ come from the germline V gene. V lost 0 bases, J lost 0 bases, and 7 bases lay in between. The CDR3 sequence: CASSLDQLSGNTIYF. The CDR3 DNA reads TGCGCCAGCAGCTTGGATCAACTCTCTGGAAACACCATATATTTT.

Concerning this clonotype itself: One end of the junction fails to match germline, which may point to a read error. The chain joins TRBV7-9 to TRBJ1-1, with TRBD1 identical over 8 bases. Looked up from germline, CDR1 is SEHNR and CDR2 is FQNEAQ (reference sequence). This CDR3 has 14 amino acids. This CDR3 reads CPSSMDRAITEAFF. CDR3 DNA sequence: TGTCCCAGCAGCATGGACAGGGCGATCACTGAAGCTTTCTTT.

V and J are TRBV20-1 and TRBJ2-1, with D uncertain. The CDR3 spans 15 residues. CDR1 and CDR2 (germline): DFQATT, SNEGSKA (reference sequence). V lost 1 base, J lost 6 bases, and 16 bases lay in between. The CDR3 region is CSARGLALGRNEQFF. CDR3 bases: TGCAGTGCTAGAGGGCTCGCGCTGGGTCGCAATGAGCAGTTCTTC.

This clonotype was counted a few times. The V gene is TRBV2, the J gene TRBJ2-7, with D uncertain. The ends were cut back, 2 bases at V and 3 bases at J, with 14 bases in the middle. Germline lookup yields CDR1 SNHLY and CDR2 FYNNEI. The CDR3 contains 15 residues. For the CDR3, the DNA is TGTGCCAGCAGTGAAAATCCGGGTACCTTCTACGAGCAGTACTTC. Its translation is CASSENPGTFYEQYF.

This clonotype has just a few counts. This rearrangement joins TRBV28 to TRBJ2-3, with D tentatively TRBD1 (6 bases). CDR1 and CDR2 from the germline V gene are MDHEN and SYDVKM. Trimming cost V 5 bases and J 3 bases, with 21 bases left between them. This CDR3 has 17 amino acids. DNA of the CDR3: TGTGCCAGCAGTCGTTTGGGCACAGGGAGACAGACAGATACGCAGTATTTT. Its protein is CASSRLGTGRQTDTQYF.

This clonotype was observed a handful of times. This chain joins TRBV5-1 and TRBJ2-1; 9 bases fit TRBD1. Germline assignment: CDR1 SGHRS and CDR2 YFSETQ. This CDR3 is 17 amino acids long. Trimming cost V 4 bases and J 4 bases; bases outside gene matches: 12. The CDR3 region has the DNA TGCGCCAGCAGCCATCTGAGCTCGGGACAGGGATACAATGAGCAGTTCTTC. Its translation: CASSHLSSGQGYNEQFF.

This clonotype was detected many times. The rearrangement uses TRBV4-2 and TRBJ2-3, with no clear D. V lost 3 bases and J lost 0, with 4 bases in between. Germline V gene sequence: CDR1 LGHNA, CDR2 YNFKEQ. The CDR3 contains 13 residues. This CDR3 is CASSQASTDTQYF. CDR3 sequence (DNA): TGTGCCAGCAGCCAGGCTAGCACAGATACGCAGTATTTT.

This clonotype was seen more than once but under ten times. V is TRBV2 and J is TRBJ1-1; D is uncertain. Germline V lookup: CDR1 SNHLY, CDR2 FYNNEI. This CDR3 is 13 amino acids long. The germline V and J ends were trimmed by 2 bases and 2 bases, with 6 bases remaining between them. CDR3 loop: CASSEMANTEAFF. In DNA, the CDR3 is TGTGCCAGCAGTGAAATGGCCAACACTGAAGCTTTCTTT.

The chain couples TRBV7-2 to TRBJ2-5, with 8 bases lining up with TRBD1. Germline CDR1 and CDR2: SGHTA and FQGNSA. The J segment lost 4 bases and the V segment lost 3 bases, leaving 7 bases of the junction unmatched. The CDR3 contains 15 residues. The CDR3 reads CASSFRGPSGETQYF. DNA of the CDR3: TGTGCCAGCAGCTTCAGGGGGCCATCTGGAGAGACCCAGTACTTC.